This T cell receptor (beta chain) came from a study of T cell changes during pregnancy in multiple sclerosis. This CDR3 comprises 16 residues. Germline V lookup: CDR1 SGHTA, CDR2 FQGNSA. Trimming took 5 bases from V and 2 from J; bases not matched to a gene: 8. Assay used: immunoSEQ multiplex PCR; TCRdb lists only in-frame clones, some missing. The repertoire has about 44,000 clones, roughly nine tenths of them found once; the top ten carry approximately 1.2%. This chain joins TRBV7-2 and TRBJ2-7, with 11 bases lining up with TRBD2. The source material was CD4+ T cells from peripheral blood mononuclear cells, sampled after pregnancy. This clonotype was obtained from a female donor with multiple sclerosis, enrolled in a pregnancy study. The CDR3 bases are TGTGCCAGCAGCCCGGGACTAGCGGCCCGGGCCTACGAGCAGTACTTC. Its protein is CASSPGLAARAYEQYF.